This is a list of T cell receptor beta chains from one sample in a study of radiation and T cells in renal cell carcinoma. Only in-frame clones appear in the TCRdb table, and some are missing; sequencing was by immunoSEQ multiplex PCR. This table holds about 120,000 clones, over 75% found once. The specimen was blood, collected from a patient whose treatment included radiotherapy and nephrectomy. The receptors were sampled from a man aged 50-60 years with renal cell carcinoma. Each CDR3 is given with its conserved first and last residue. The order of the fields is V gene, clone size, J gene, D gene, CDR3 length, CDR3 DNA, CDR3 protein. A D gene is named only where the DNA matches it firmly. Not every row has a clone size; where given, it reads once, few, many or a size class.

v_call: TRBV6-5; clone_size: NA; j_call: TRBJ1-3; d_call: NA; cdr3_length: 16; cdr3_nt: TGTGCCAGCAGTTACTCGAGGGGAGCTGTGTTGAACACCATATATTTT; cdr3_aa: CASSYSRGAVLNTIYF
v_call: TRBV9; clone_size: NA; j_call: TRBJ1-1; d_call: NA; cdr3_length: 15; cdr3_nt: TGTGCCAGCAGCGTAGGCACAGGGATATGGAGGGGAGCTTTCTTT; cdr3_aa: CASSVGTGIWRGAFF
v_call: TRBV30; clone_size: NA; j_call: TRBJ2-1; d_call: NA; cdr3_length: 13; cdr3_nt: TGTGCCTGGAGTGTTTCATGGAGTAATGAGCAGTTCTTC; cdr3_aa: CAWSVSWSNEQFF
v_call: TRBV5-1; clone_size: NA; j_call: TRBJ2-7; d_call: TRBD2; cdr3_length: 14; cdr3_nt: TGCGCCAGCAGCTTGGGACTAGCGGACTACGAGCAGTACTTC; cdr3_aa: CASSLGLADYEQYF
v_call: TRBV7-2; clone_size: NA; j_call: TRBJ1-1; d_call: TRBD1; cdr3_length: 12; cdr3_nt: TGTGCCAGTCGGACAGGGGGCACTGAAGCTTTCTTT; cdr3_aa: CASRTGGTEAFF
v_call: TRBV5-1; clone_size: few; j_call: TRBJ1-1; d_call: NA; cdr3_length: 14; cdr3_nt: TGCGCCAGCAGCATAACCGGGACCCACACTGAAGCTTTCTTT; cdr3_aa: CASSITGTHTEAFF
v_call: TRBV7-2; clone_size: NA; j_call: TRBJ2-3; d_call: TRBD2; cdr3_length: 15; cdr3_nt: TGTGCCAGCAGCTCCCCGGGACTAGCGATAGATACGCAGTATTTT; cdr3_aa: CASSSPGLAIDTQYF
v_call: TRBV9; clone_size: NA; j_call: TRBJ1-6; d_call: TRBD1; cdr3_length: 15; cdr3_nt: TGTGCCAGCAGCGCTCAACAGGGGGTAGGTTCACCCCTCCACTTT; cdr3_aa: CASSAQQGVGSPLHF
v_call: TRBV5-1; clone_size: once; j_call: TRBJ2-5; d_call: TRBD2; cdr3_length: 15; cdr3_nt: TGCGCCAGCAGACGATCTCCTAGCGGGGGAGAGACCCAGTACTTC; cdr3_aa: CASRRSPSGGETQYF
v_call: TRBV27; clone_size: NA; j_call: TRBJ2-7; d_call: NA; cdr3_length: 14; cdr3_nt: TGTGCCAGCAGTAGCAGCGGGCCCTCCTACGAGCAGTACTTC; cdr3_aa: CASSSSGPSYEQYF
v_call: TRBV6-5; clone_size: NA; j_call: TRBJ2-7; d_call: NA; cdr3_length: 14; cdr3_nt: TGTGCCAGCAAGTGGCGGGAAGGCTCCTACGAGCAGTACTTC; cdr3_aa: CASKWREGSYEQYF
v_call: TRBV5-1; clone_size: NA; j_call: TRBJ2-1; d_call: TRBD2; cdr3_length: 17; cdr3_nt: TGCGCCAGCGGACCACCCCTCGGGCGGGGGGTAGTCAATGAGCAGTTCTTC; cdr3_aa: CASGPPLGRGVVNEQFF
v_call: TRBV6-5; clone_size: NA; j_call: TRBJ2-2; d_call: NA; cdr3_length: 12; cdr3_nt: TGTGCCAGTCGACTAGGCACCGGGGAGCTGTTTTTT; cdr3_aa: CASRLGTGELFF
v_call: TRBV7-8; clone_size: NA; j_call: TRBJ1-2; d_call: TRBD1; cdr3_length: 19; cdr3_nt: TGTGCCAGCAGCTTAGTGTTTGATTCCGTTGGGACAGGGTCGGATTCCTACACCTTC; cdr3_aa: CASSLVFDSVGTGSDSYTF
v_call: TRBV2; clone_size: NA; j_call: TRBJ2-2; d_call: NA; cdr3_length: 14; cdr3_nt: TGTGCCAGTCAGGGACTTGTGGACACCGGGGAGCTGTTTTTT; cdr3_aa: CASQGLVDTGELFF
v_call: TRBV5-4; clone_size: NA; j_call: TRBJ2-3; d_call: NA; cdr3_length: 15; cdr3_nt: TGTGCCAGCAGCTTGCGGGCAGGGGTCACAGATACGCAGTATTTT; cdr3_aa: CASSLRAGVTDTQYF
v_call: TRBV10-1; clone_size: NA; j_call: TRBJ2-4; d_call: NA; cdr3_length: 14; cdr3_nt: TGCGCCAGCAGTGAGAGCGGCATCCCGACGACTCAGTACTTC; cdr3_aa: CASSESGIPTTQYF
v_call: TRBV6-8; clone_size: NA; j_call: TRBJ2-7; d_call: NA; cdr3_length: 11; cdr3_nt: TGTGCCAGCAGGGCAGGCGCCGAGCAGTACTTC; cdr3_aa: CASRAGAEQYF
v_call: TRBV7-2; clone_size: NA; j_call: TRBJ2-1; d_call: TRBD2; cdr3_length: 14; cdr3_nt: TGTGCCAGCAGCTTAGGAGCGGGGTACAATGAGCAGTTCTTC; cdr3_aa: CASSLGAGYNEQFF
v_call: TRBV4-2; clone_size: NA; j_call: TRBJ2-1; d_call: NA; cdr3_length: 17; cdr3_nt: TGTGCCAGCAGCCAAGGGGCTAGCGCGGCCTCCTACAATGAGCAGTTCTTC; cdr3_aa: CASSQGASAASYNEQFF
v_call: TRBV5-1; clone_size: NA; j_call: TRBJ2-1; d_call: TRBD1; cdr3_length: 16; cdr3_nt: TGCGCCAGCACGGGGGGTACAGGACAGGGGTACAATGAGCAGTTCTTC; cdr3_aa: CASTGGTGQGYNEQFF
v_call: TRBV5-4; clone_size: NA; j_call: TRBJ1-2; d_call: NA; cdr3_length: 18; cdr3_nt: TGTGCCAGCCCCGCTCCCCGCCGACGGGGGGCTTCCTTCTATGGCTACACCTTC; cdr3_aa: CASPAPRRRGASFYGYTF
v_call: TRBV5-4; clone_size: once; j_call: TRBJ2-7; d_call: TRBD1; cdr3_length: 16; cdr3_nt: TGTGCCAGCAGCGAGGGACAGGGGCGCGTTTTGTACGAGCAGTACTTC; cdr3_aa: CASSEGQGRVLYEQYF
v_call: TRBV19; clone_size: NA; j_call: TRBJ2-3; d_call: TRBD1; cdr3_length: 15; cdr3_nt: TGTGCCAGTAGTATGGCTACAGGGGTAACAGATACGCAGTATTTT; cdr3_aa: CASSMATGVTDTQYF
v_call: TRBV18; clone_size: NA; j_call: TRBJ1-1; d_call: TRBD1; cdr3_length: 15; cdr3_nt: TGTGCCAGCTCACCACCGAGGACAGGTGGGAATATCGCTTTCTTT; cdr3_aa: CASSPPRTGGNIAFF
v_call: TRBV9; clone_size: NA; j_call: TRBJ1-2; d_call: TRBD1; cdr3_length: 16; cdr3_nt: TGTGCCAGCAGCGCCCGCCCCCCGGGACAGCGTTATGGCTACACCTTC; cdr3_aa: CASSARPPGQRYGYTF
v_call: TRBV10-3; clone_size: NA; j_call: TRBJ1-1; d_call: TRBD1; cdr3_length: 15; cdr3_nt: TGTGCCATCAGTTTTACAGGGGTTTTAAACACTGAAGCTTTCTTT; cdr3_aa: CAISFTGVLNTEAFF
v_call: TRBV4-1; clone_size: NA; j_call: TRBJ2-7; d_call: NA; cdr3_length: 14; cdr3_nt: TGCGCCAGCAGCCAAGATATCGGGTCCTACGAGCAGTACTTC; cdr3_aa: CASSQDIGSYEQYF
v_call: TRBV13; clone_size: NA; j_call: TRBJ2-7; d_call: NA; cdr3_length: 13; cdr3_nt: TGTGCCAGCAGCTTTCAGAATTCTGCCGAGCAGTACTTC; cdr3_aa: CASSFQNSAEQYF
v_call: TRBV7-7; clone_size: NA; j_call: TRBJ1-1; d_call: NA; cdr3_length: 13; cdr3_nt: TGTGCTAGCAGCTTATGGCTGAACACTGAAGCTTTCTTT; cdr3_aa: CASSLWLNTEAFF
v_call: TRBV9; clone_size: NA; j_call: TRBJ2-1; d_call: NA; cdr3_length: 15; cdr3_nt: TGTGCCAGCAGCGTAGAGGGGGGGTCCTACAATGAGCAGTTCTTC; cdr3_aa: CASSVEGGSYNEQFF
v_call: TRBV7-9; clone_size: NA; j_call: TRBJ1-6; d_call: NA; cdr3_length: 13; cdr3_nt: TGTGCCAGCAGCCAAGAGCCCGGACTTCCCCTCCACTTT; cdr3_aa: CASSQEPGLPLHF
v_call: TRBV7-8; clone_size: once; j_call: TRBJ1-5; d_call: TRBD1; cdr3_length: 16; cdr3_nt: TGTGCCAGCAGCTTAGCCAGACAGGGGGGAGTTCAGCCCCAGCATTTT; cdr3_aa: CASSLARQGGVQPQHF
v_call: TRBV7-9; clone_size: NA; j_call: TRBJ1-4; d_call: NA; cdr3_length: 13; cdr3_nt: TGTGCCAGCAGCCTTGCAACTAATGAAAAACTGTTTTTT; cdr3_aa: CASSLATNEKLFF
v_call: TRBV21-1; clone_size: NA; j_call: TRBJ1-4; d_call: NA; cdr3_length: 16; cdr3_nt: TGTGCCAGCAGCACAAACAACAGGGTGGCGCGGGAAAAACTGTTTTTT; cdr3_aa: CASSTNNRVAREKLFF
v_call: TRBV7-2; clone_size: NA; j_call: TRBJ2-1; d_call: TRBD2; cdr3_length: 18; cdr3_nt: TGTGCCAGCAGCTTCAAGCCACCGACTAGCGGGGGGACCAATGAGCAGTTCTTC; cdr3_aa: CASSFKPPTSGGTNEQFF
v_call: TRBV29-1; clone_size: few; j_call: TRBJ2-1; d_call: TRBD2; cdr3_length: 14; cdr3_nt: TGCAGCGCTGATACTAGCGGGACCTACAATGAGCAGTTCTTC; cdr3_aa: CSADTSGTYNEQFF
v_call: TRBV30; clone_size: NA; j_call: TRBJ1-1; d_call: TRBD1; cdr3_length: 13; cdr3_nt: TGTGCCTCCAAAATGACAGGGTATGGTGAAGCTTTCTTT; cdr3_aa: CASKMTGYGEAFF
v_call: TRBV6-5; clone_size: NA; j_call: TRBJ2-3; d_call: TRBD2; cdr3_length: 16; cdr3_nt: TGTGCCAGCAGTTACGGTCCTAGCGGAGGGGAAGATACGCAGTATTTT; cdr3_aa: CASSYGPSGGEDTQYF
v_call: TRBV6-1; clone_size: NA; j_call: TRBJ2-1; d_call: TRBD2; cdr3_length: 16; cdr3_nt: TGTGCCAGCAGTGGGACAGGACTAGCGGGAGATGGCGAGCAGTTCTTC; cdr3_aa: CASSGTGLAGDGEQFF
v_call: TRBV4-2; clone_size: once; j_call: TRBJ2-7; d_call: TRBD2; cdr3_length: 15; cdr3_nt: TGTGCCAGCAGCCAGGAACCGGGACTACCCATGGAGCAGTACTTC; cdr3_aa: CASSQEPGLPMEQYF
v_call: TRBV6-1; clone_size: NA; j_call: TRBJ1-5; d_call: NA; cdr3_length: 13; cdr3_nt: TGTGCCAGCAGGGCAACGAGTTTCCGCCCCCAGCATTTT; cdr3_aa: CASRATSFRPQHF
v_call: TRBV4-1; clone_size: NA; j_call: TRBJ2-7; d_call: TRBD2; cdr3_length: 14; cdr3_nt: TGCGCCAGCGGCAGGACTAGCGGGGAGGAGGAGCAGTACTTC; cdr3_aa: CASGRTSGEEEQYF
v_call: TRBV5-6; clone_size: NA; j_call: TRBJ2-3; d_call: TRBD1; cdr3_length: 14; cdr3_nt: TGTGCCAGCAGCACCGGACAGGGTCCAGATACGCAGTATTTT; cdr3_aa: CASSTGQGPDTQYF
v_call: TRBV11-2; clone_size: NA; j_call: TRBJ1-1; d_call: NA; cdr3_length: 15; cdr3_nt: TGTGCCAGCAGCTTAGGTTGGCACTCGAACACTGAAGCTTTCTTT; cdr3_aa: CASSLGWHSNTEAFF
v_call: TRBV14; clone_size: once; j_call: TRBJ2-1; d_call: NA; cdr3_length: 13; cdr3_nt: TGTGCCAGCAGCCAATTAGGGCGGGGCGAGCAGTTCTTC; cdr3_aa: CASSQLGRGEQFF
v_call: TRBV5-1; clone_size: NA; j_call: TRBJ2-2; d_call: NA; cdr3_length: 16; cdr3_nt: TGCGCCAGCAGGCAAGGGCTAGTCGGAATAACCGGGGAGCTGTTTTTT; cdr3_aa: CASRQGLVGITGELFF
v_call: TRBV29-1; clone_size: NA; j_call: TRBJ1-1; d_call: NA; cdr3_length: 13; cdr3_nt: TGCAGCGTTGTGGGGGGGACCAACACTGAAGCTTTCTTT; cdr3_aa: CSVVGGTNTEAFF
v_call: TRBV7-7; clone_size: NA; j_call: TRBJ2-1; d_call: TRBD1; cdr3_length: 13; cdr3_nt: TGTGCTAGCAGCCTGGGACAGATCAATGAGCAGTTCTTC; cdr3_aa: CASSLGQINEQFF
v_call: TRBV5-4; clone_size: NA; j_call: TRBJ1-5; d_call: NA; cdr3_length: 12; cdr3_nt: TGTGCCAGCAGCTTGGAGGGGCAGCCCCAGCATTTT; cdr3_aa: CASSLEGQPQHF
v_call: TRBV6-1; clone_size: NA; j_call: TRBJ1-4; d_call: NA; cdr3_length: 15; cdr3_nt: TGTGCCAGCAGTGAATTTCAAGGAACTAATGAAAAACTGTTTTTT; cdr3_aa: CASSEFQGTNEKLFF
v_call: TRBV5-4; clone_size: NA; j_call: TRBJ2-1; d_call: NA; cdr3_length: 14; cdr3_nt: TGTGCCAGCAAACCGCCCGGTGGTAAAGATGAGCAGTTCTTC; cdr3_aa: CASKPPGGKDEQFF
v_call: TRBV11-2; clone_size: NA; j_call: TRBJ1-1; d_call: NA; cdr3_length: 14; cdr3_nt: TGTGCCAGCAGCTTCGCAGCGGTCAACACTGAAGCTTTCTTT; cdr3_aa: CASSFAAVNTEAFF
v_call: TRBV10-3; clone_size: NA; j_call: TRBJ1-6; d_call: NA; cdr3_length: 15; cdr3_nt: TGTGCCATCAGTGAGTCCGAGAGCCGGGATTCACCCCTCCACTTT; cdr3_aa: CAISESESRDSPLHF
v_call: TRBV18; clone_size: NA; j_call: TRBJ2-3; d_call: TRBD1; cdr3_length: 13; cdr3_nt: TGTGCCAGCTTACAGGACAGGGGAGATACGCAGTATTTT; cdr3_aa: CASLQDRGDTQYF
v_call: TRBV5-4; clone_size: NA; j_call: TRBJ2-5; d_call: NA; cdr3_length: 14; cdr3_nt: TGTGCCAGCAGCTCCCAGATTACACAAGAGACCCAGTACTTC; cdr3_aa: CASSSQITQETQYF
v_call: TRBV6-5; clone_size: NA; j_call: TRBJ2-3; d_call: NA; cdr3_length: 15; cdr3_nt: TGTGCCAGCAGTTCACAGGGTAACCATCCGGATACGCAGTATTTT; cdr3_aa: CASSSQGNHPDTQYF
v_call: TRBV14; clone_size: NA; j_call: TRBJ2-7; d_call: NA; cdr3_length: 12; cdr3_nt: TGTGCCAGCAGCCAACAGATGACCGAGCAGTACTTC; cdr3_aa: CASSQQMTEQYF